Listed below are T cell receptor beta chains from one sample, sequenced in a study of T cell responses to AZD1222 COVID-19 vaccine. TCRdb's copy holds only in-frame clones and misses some; the assay was immunoSEQ multiplex PCR. This sample carries about 120,000 clones, roughly 89% of them seen once, and the ten largest clones take over 12%. The sample in question was peripheral blood, obtained 28 days after the second AZD1222 dose. The source of these receptors is an adult who received the AZD1222 COVID-19 vaccine. The CDR3 runs from the conserved cysteine through the conserved F or W.

>TRBV10-1
CASGTSGTDTQYF
>TRBV24-1
CATGGRFRNEQFF
>TRBV19
CASRQGIPGNTIYF
>TRBV5-6
CASSFLGTQYF
>TRBV29-1
CSGRDRYSYNEQFF
>TRBV2
CASRTIYGYTF
>TRBV3-1/TRBV3-2
CASSQDPTSSYNEQFF
>TRBV9
CASSAKQGPDGYTF
>TRBV21-1
CASSNLVGAVVPGHRYEQYF
>TRBV2
CASTGQTYEQYF
>TRBV9
CASSVGTVPNEKLFF
>TRBV29-1
CSVGGQGGTRDTQYF
>TRBV28
CASRRGGGPDQPQHF
>TRBV27
CASSLQGGAKLFF
>TRBV11-3
CASSFRAGGPETGELFF
>TRBV6-5
CASSTRDGSLAAFF
>TRBV19
CASSIRGTSYEQYF
>TRBV3-1/TRBV3-2
CASSQVASEQFF
>TRBV2
CASLGQVGEDYGYTF
>TRBV29-1
CSVEDTGTGYTDTQYF
>TRBV12-3/TRBV12-4
CASSFWVGDEAFF
>TRBV27
CASSLTPGLKGYTF
>TRBV4-1
CASSQGLTVYSNQPQHF
>TRBV7-2
CASSRGDRLSEQYF
>TRBV11-3
CASSIGLGTDTGNTIYF
>TRBV6-5
CASRVQGHTEAFF
>TRBV30
CAWSALGNQPQHF
>TRBV7-7
CASSLGGTTKDTQYF
>TRBV28
CASRTPILAGGNEQFF
>TRBV6-5
CATQLGQGPYEQYF
>TRBV5-5
CASSFSDSPLHF
>TRBV15
CATSPLNTEAFF
>TRBV20-1
CSASDFLWETQYF
>TRBV7-2
CASSLGQTFQPQHF
>TRBV10-3
CAISESVTGGYGYTF
>TRBV27
CASSLSNHNEQFF
>TRBV11-3
CASSLDQGWNSPLHF
>TRBV7-9
CASSLTWQSSTDTQYF
>TRBV30
CAWSVVGEGEQYF
>TRBV24-1
CATSLNSNQPQHF
>TRBV18
CASSPIQENTEAFF
>TRBV9
CASSSRTGVNTGELFF
>TRBV4-2
CASSQETPAGAPEQYF
>TRBV19
CASSHGTGAYEQYF
>TRBV11-3
CASSLGRGGISYEQYF
>TRBV3-1/TRBV3-2
CASSPSGGYDGYTF
>TRBV28
CASSFQGEPRQPQHF
>TRBV25-1
CASSEWRARNTGELFF
>TRBV11-2
CASSLVGSGNTIYF
>TRBV24-1
CATSDVLQGLNDTEAFF
>TRBV6-5
CASGAGGVSDTQYF
>TRBV11-3
CASSLLAQASADTQYF